This TCR beta chain stems from a study of a mutant IDH1 vaccine in newly diagnosed glioma. Overall study: Eight vaccinations reached patients in weeks 1, 3, 5, 7, 11, 15, 19 and 23.

Described time point: week 5, during vaccination. Vaccine doses each comprised 300 ug of mutant IDH1 20-mer peptide, with topical imiquimod. The donors' diagnosis was new WHO grade 3 or 4 astrocytoma that was IDH1-mutant and ATRX-lost. The protocol was immunoSEQ multiplex PCR, while the TCRdb copy is restricted to in-frame clones and leaves out a portion. The sample carries 30,000 to 35,000 clones, about 80% recorded once. With regard to this clone: Its antigen is unknown.

CDR1 and CDR2 (germline): GTSNPN, SVGIG (reference sequence). The CDR3 has 16 residues. V shed 4 bases and J 4 bases; nucleotides not matched to a gene: 13. Sequenced material: PBMCs, taken from a glioma patient whose treatment included an IDH1 peptide vaccine. The receptor was derived from a man in his thirties or forties with glioma. The V gene is TRBV30, the J gene TRBJ2-7, with 10 nucleotides matching TRBD1. CDR3 nucleotides: TGTGCCTGGACCAAGAACCGGGACAGGGGTTTGTACGAGCAGTACTTC. It translates to CAWTKNRDRGLYEQYF.